This T cell receptor (beta chain) was sequenced for a study of beta chain features in type 1 diabetes. Study results and caveats: In every one of the four CD4+ subsets, TCRB CDR3s were moderately but significantly shorter in Type 1 diabetes patients. Within the patient group, naive, central memory and Treg TCRB repertoires appeared more similar to each other than within healthy donors.

Reverse transcribing all isolated RNA meant expressed TCRB transcripts were sequenced. Here immunoSEQ multiplex PCR was the method, and the copy in TCRdb shows in-frame clones only, minus some. The data show about 900,000 clones, about a sixth seen once. Germline loops: CDR1 KGHSH, CDR2 LQKENI. V gave up 3 bases and J gave up 4 bases; unmatched junction bases: 5. CDR3 size: 15 residues. In its sample, this clone was seen a few times. The antigen remains undetermined. The sample consisted of naive CD4+ T cells from blood. This TCR was recovered from a woman younger than 30 in good health. V is TRBV18 and J is TRBJ2-1, with 8 bases lining up with TRBD2. The CDR3 sequence is CASSPNSGVYNEQFF. DNA of the CDR3: TGTGCCAGCTCACCGAATAGCGGGGTATACAATGAGCAGTTCTTC.